This T cell receptor beta chain was sequenced for a study of T-cell reconstitution after alpha-beta-depleted transplantation in children. This clonotype has at least ten counts. Unique molecular identifiers were built into the TCRbeta library. TCRdb processed the PCR reads anew with MiXCR; each CDR3 protein has one entry. The data hold some 490,000 distinct CDR3 sequences, with under 15% observed a single time. Germline V gene sequence: CDR1 SEHNR, CDR2 FQNEAQ (reference sequence). V was cut by 7 bases and J by 6 bases, with 11 bases left in between. The CDR3 covers 12 residues. Sample: PBMCs from the stem cell graft donor, taken from the stem cell graft. The V call is TRBV7-9, the J call TRBJ2-3, with D uncertain. The clonotype comes from a human donor who donated a stem cell graft to a child with combined immunodeficiency. The CDR3 DNA is TGTGCCAGCACCCCCTCAGACGATACGCAGTATTTT. This sequence encodes CASTPSDDTQYF.